This entry concerns a single T cell receptor beta chain. This clonotype was recorded at least ten times. Its antigen specificity is not known. No base-level quality is on record; no much larger clone is a single base apart. Per the germline V gene, SGDLS is the CDR1 and YYNGEE is the CDR2. The CDR3 sequence holds 15 residues, the cysteine and phenylalanine included. Only the CDR3 DNA is retained, 45 bases long and in frame from the first base. V and J are truncated by 5 bases and 0 bases respectively, leaving an intervening sequence of 12 bases. This entry belongs to a study of human T cells and chemical hapten exposure (dated by TCRdb to about 2021). Regarding the study in general: For sensitization, 2% DPC in acetone was applied to a 2 cm by 2 cm area of upper inner arm skin. Blood was sampled from patients pre-sensitization (week 0) and at 2, 6 and about 24 weeks after DPC sensitization. Twenty-nine alopecia patients provided blood for TCR sequencing at one to four time points (pre-sensitization, 2, 6 and 24 weeks). Libraries were pooled for sequencing, and variation in per-sample TCR yields was attributed mainly to small differences in library volumes within the pool. Peripheral blood TCR repertoire changes were tracked in vivo in alopecia patients during primary and secondary sensitization to the hapten diphenylcyclopropenone (DPC). Patch tests used Finn chambers with 0.01% DPC on the upper back, scored after 6 days by International Contact Dermatitis Research Group standards. Patients additionally received weekly therapeutic DPC doses to the scalp throughout the approximately 24-week study period. The mostly female patient cohort included alopecia areata with under or over 50% scalp involvement, alopecia totalis and alopecia universalis.

The library was generated by RACE. TCRdb shows the sequencer as NextSeq 500. During library preparation, unique molecular identifiers were attached to individual cDNA molecules so that TCRs could be counted quantitatively and reproducibly. Each blood RNA sample was used to sequence both TCR alpha and TCR beta chains. As for the authors' bioinformatics: The median number of TCRs per sample was some 100,000, ranging from about 20,000 to 690,600. The Decombinator software suite was used to annotate V, J and CDR3 in the TCR reads. To make PS versus PT1 abundance plots, every sample was subsampled to the same number of TCRs (28,000). TCRs were defined as expanded if absent before sensitization and observed at least eight times at the 2-week time point. Through fastp at Q25 and MiXCR, TCRdb rebuilt clones from the public reads, retaining in-frame beta chains. One record per CDR3 amino acid sequence lists the most common genes and DNA. The V and J calls and clone size are TCRdb's, not the authors'. This sample holds about 270,000 distinct CDR3 sequences; almost 8% were observed only once. 1.2% of the sample comes from the top ten.

The paper as a whole reports these results and caveats: A positive correlation was found between the number of PT1 expanded TCRs and patch test score, with significance reached at thresholds 8, 16 and 32 but not 4. Compared with pre-sensitization or healthy control sets, expanded TCRs formed significantly more large CDR3 similarity clusters, which is consistent with antigen-driven responses. After repeated subsampling, the strength of the expansion versus patch-test correlation and the threshold at which it became significant changed. The number of TCRs above 1 in 1000 frequency did not change with DPC sensitization; there was no evidence of global repertoire structure alterations. Alopecia, a presumed autoimmune disease, was present in all patients, so the immune response of the patients might differ from that of healthy individuals.

The label giving this sample's time point can be read as: pre-sensitization, week 0. The treatment or condition tag for this specimen amounts to: therapeutic diphenylcyclopropenone sensitization with weekly scalp DPC. Blood at each patch-test visit was drawn before the patch test was applied. Patients were eligible if aged 18 to 70, diagnosed with alopecia and judged suitable for DPC therapy, and pregnant patients were excluded. Total RNA was extracted from unfractionated whole blood collected in Tempus Blood RNA tubes. This sequence originates from a man between 18 and 35 years old with alopecia areata. Some clones in this sample may be carry-over from other donors' samples. The rearranged segments are TRBV9 and TRBJ1-3, with TRBD1 perhaps the D gene, on 5 matching bases. The source material was whole blood, sampled in connection with sensitization to the hapten diphenylcyclopropenone (DPC). The CDR3 here reads CASSGGGISGNTIYF. DNA sequence: TGTGCCAGCAGTGGGGGAGGCATCTCTGGAAACACCATATATTTT. With the rest looked up from the reference TRBV9 and TRBJ1-3 genes rather than sequenced, the full variable domain is DSGVTQTPKHLITATGQRVTLRCSPRSGDLSVYWYQQSLDQGLQFLIQYYNGEERAKGNILERFSAQQFPDLHSELNLSSLELGDSALYFCASSGGGISGNTIYFGEGSWLTVV.